Sequencing of this T cell receptor (beta chain) was carried out in a study of radiotherapy plus CTLA-4 blockade in lung cancer. In the study overall: With over 25% of patients having disease control, objective responses were seen in less than 20%. Study-wide results and caveats: TCR clones of tumor origin grew in blood after radiotherapy plus ipilimumab. Increased serum interferon-beta after radiation also reportedly predicted response strongly.

Comments on this clone: The antigen is not known.

Alongside CTLA-4 blockade with ipilimumab, patients with chemo-refractory metastatic non-small-cell lung cancer received focal radiation. Generated by immunoSEQ multiplex PCR, the TCRdb table keeps only in-frame clones and is missing some. This sample has around 100,000 clones, with roughly 86% found just once. The germline V gene encodes CDR1 GTSNPN and CDR2 SVGIG (reference sequence). The V end was cut by 2 bases, the J end by 1 base, with 8 bases between. The CDR3 runs to 13 residues. This chain links TRBV30 with TRBJ1-1; D is undetermined. Specimen: peripheral blood, collected from a patient treated with radiotherapy plus ipilimumab. This clonotype originated in a human donor with non-small cell lung cancer that progressed on radiotherapy plus ipilimumab. Some clones in this sample may be carry-over from other donors' samples. CDR3 loop: CAWSKGGNTEAFF. CDR3 nucleotide sequence: TGTGCCTGGAGTAAGGGAGGGAACACTGAAGCTTTCTTT.